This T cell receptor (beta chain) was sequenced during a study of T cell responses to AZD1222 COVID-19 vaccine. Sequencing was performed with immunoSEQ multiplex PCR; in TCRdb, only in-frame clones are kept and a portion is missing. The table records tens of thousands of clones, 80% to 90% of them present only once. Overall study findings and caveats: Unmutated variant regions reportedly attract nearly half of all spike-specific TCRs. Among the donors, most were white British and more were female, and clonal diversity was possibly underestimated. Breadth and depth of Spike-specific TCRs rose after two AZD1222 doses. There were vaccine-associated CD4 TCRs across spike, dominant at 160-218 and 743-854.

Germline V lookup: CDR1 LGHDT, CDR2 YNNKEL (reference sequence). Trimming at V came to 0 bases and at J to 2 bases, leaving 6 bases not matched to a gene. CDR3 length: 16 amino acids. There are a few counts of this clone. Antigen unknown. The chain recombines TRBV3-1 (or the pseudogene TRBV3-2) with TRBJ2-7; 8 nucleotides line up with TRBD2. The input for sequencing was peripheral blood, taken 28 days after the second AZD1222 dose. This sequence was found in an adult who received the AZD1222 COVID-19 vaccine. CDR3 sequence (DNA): TGTGCCAGCAGCCAAGATTATAGCGGGGCCCCCTACGAGCAGTACTTC. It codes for CASSQDYSGAPYEQYF.